Here is one TCR beta chain with its context. This CDR3 comprises 13 residues. Deletions cut 8 bases from V and 4 bases from J, with 12 bases between. Germline V gene lookup returns CDR1 MNHEY and CDR2 SVGAGI. This sample stems from a study of blood T cell repertoires in COVID-19. Study in general: Samples of COVID-19 (acute and convalescent) were obtained from the United States, Italy and Spain.

Sequencing was performed with immunoSEQ multiplex PCR; in TCRdb, only in-frame clones are kept and a portion is missing. The sample shows approximately 180,000 clones, around 90% of them seen only once. Sequencing input: peripheral blood. The clonotype originates from a man between 45 and 60 years old with acute or convalescent COVID-19. This rearrangement joins TRBV6-5 to TRBJ1-5; D is perhaps TRBD1 (5 bases). The CDR3 region is CASAGDWNQPQHF. CDR3 nucleotide sequence: TGTGCCAGCGCGGGGGACTGGAATCAGCCCCAGCATTTT.